These T cell receptor beta chains were read from a single sample in a study of T cells in Graves' hyperthyroidism and ophthalmopathy. TCRdb reprocessed the multiplex PCR reads via MiXCR and lists one record per CDR3 protein. The sample holds 250,000 to 300,000 distinct CDR3 sequences, approximately 12% seen once. Sequencing input: blood. The receptors stem from a woman aged 25 to 39 with Graves' hyperthyroidism that later progressed to Graves' ophthalmopathy. Each CDR3 is given with its conserved first and last residue. A D gene is named only where the DNA matches it firmly. Clone size is not always given. Where it is, it says once, few, many or a class for expanded clones.

v_gene	d_gene	abundance	j_gene	CDR3aa	CDR3nt
TRBV4-2	.	few	TRBJ2-5	CASSQDPQGLSQETQYF	TGTGCCAGCAGCCAAGATCCTCAGGGATTATCCCAAGAGACCCAGTACTTC
TRBV28	.	.	TRBJ2-3	CASSRIRRDTQYF	TGTGCCAGCAGTCGGATTAGGCGAGATACGCAGTATTTT
TRBV3-1	.	many	TRBJ1-2	CASSTRGRTWGYTF	TGTGCCAGCAGCACGCGGGGCCGGACGTGGGGCTACACCTTC
TRBV6-4	.	.	TRBJ1-1	CASSVRGDTEAFF	TGTGCCAGCAGTGTTAGGGGGGACACTGAAGCTTTCTTT
TRBV15	TRBD2	many	TRBJ2-1	CATSRDRGSGLNEQFF	TGTGCCACCAGCAGAGATCGGGGTAGCGGGCTCAATGAGCAGTTCTTC
TRBV12-5	TRBD2	many	TRBJ2-1	CASGLSGGSQLHNEQFF	TGTGCTAGTGGCCTTAGCGGGGGGTCCCAACTTCACAATGAGCAGTTCTTC
TRBV19	.	few	TRBJ1-1	CASSIYGDGHTEAFF	TGTGCCAGTAGTATTTATGGGGACGGCCACACTGAAGCTTTCTTT
TRBV18	.	many	TRBJ2-1	CASSPAETAGNEQFF	TGTGCCAGCTCACCTGCCGAGACAGCAGGCAATGAGCAGTTCTTC
TRBV13	TRBD1	many	TRBJ2-7	CASSYRGEQYF	TGTGCCAGCAGCTACAGGGGCGAGCAGTACTTC
TRBV27	.	.	TRBJ1-1	CACSLNRMNTEAFF	TGTGCCTGCAGTTTAAACCGGATGAACACTGAAGCTTTCTTT
TRBV28	.	many	TRBJ2-5	CASSQLTGKDTQYF	TGTGCCAGCAGCCAGCTCACAGGGAAGGATACCCAGTACTTC
TRBV7-9	.	many	TRBJ1-1	CASSTSRGAYAGTEAFF	TGTGCCAGCAGCACTAGCCGGGGGGCTTACGCGGGCACTGAAGCTTTCTTT
TRBV27	.	many	TRBJ2-7	CASSLYPPEGPYEQYF	TGTGCCAGCAGTTTATACCCTCCAGAGGGTCCCTACGAGCAGTACTTC
TRBV24-1	.	many	TRBJ2-1	CATSDLLPETGHNEQFF	TGTGCCACCAGTGATTTGCTTCCGGAAACTGGCCACAATGAGCAGTTCTTC
TRBV12-3/TRBV12-4	TRBD2	.	TRBJ2-2	CASSSIPWVAGRINENTGELFF	TGTGCCAGCAGTTCGATCCCCTGGGTAGCGGGTAGGATTAATGAGAACACCGGGGAGCTGTTTTTT
TRBV4-2	.	many	TRBJ1-2	CASSQDLSQNGYTF	TGTGCCAGCAGCCAAGATCTCTCACAGAATGGCTACACCTTC
TRBV9	TRBD2	.	TRBJ2-1	CASSLGTSRTDEQFF	TGTGCCAGCAGCCTAGGGACTAGCCGGACTGATGAGCAGTTCTTC
TRBV27	TRBD2	many	TRBJ2-1	CATSQVGGYNEQFF	TGTGCCACCTCACAGGTGGGAGGGTACAATGAGCAGTTCTTC
TRBV3-2	.	few	TRBJ2-7	CASSQDPHYEQYF	TGTGCCAGCAGCCAAGACCCGCACTACGAGCAGTACTTC
TRBV19	.	many	TRBJ1-2	CASGEPVGGYTF	TGTGCCAGTGGAGAGCCGGTGGGTGGCTACACCTTC
TRBV20-1	.	many	TRBJ1-2	CSASSGGGYTF	TGCAGTGCTAGTAGTGGGGGCGGCTACACCTTC
TRBV11-2	TRBD1	many	TRBJ2-3	CASSWSGQGGLGLSTDTQYF	TGTGCCAGCAGCTGGTCGGGACAGGGAGGGTTAGGCCTATCCACAGATACGCAGTATTTT
TRBV19	TRBD1	many	TRBJ1-5	CASSRGQIIASNQPQHF	TGTGCCAGTAGTAGGGGACAGATTATAGCCAGCAATCAGCCCCAGCATTTT
TRBV7-9	TRBD1	many	TRBJ1-5	CASSLILGATDRDDQPQHF	TGTGCCAGCAGCTTAATTCTTGGTGCGACGGACAGGGATGATCAGCCCCAGCATTTT
TRBV4-1	.	.	TRBJ2-7	CASSQGTGTYEQYF	TGCGCCAGCAGCCAAGGAACCGGGACCTACGAGCAGTACTTC
TRBV3-1	TRBD1	.	TRBJ1-6	CASSHWGQGGNSPLHF	TGTGCCAGCAGCCATTGGGGTCAGGGGGGGAATTCACCCCTCCACTTT
TRBV4-2	TRBD1	few	TRBJ2-1	CASSQDWTGGREQFF	TGTGCCAGCAGCCAAGATTGGACAGGGGGCCGTGAGCAGTTCTTC
TRBV7-6	.	many	TRBJ1-1	CASSQGQNTEAFF	TGTGCCAGCAGCCAAGGACAGAACACTGAAGCTTTCTTT
TRBV28	TRBD1	.	TRBJ2-1	CASRTEGAASYNEQFF	TGTGCCAGCAGAACAGAGGGGGCGGCTTCCTACAATGAGCAGTTCTTC
TRBV20-1	TRBD1	many	TRBJ1-1	CSVPGQAGTEAFF	TGCAGTGTTCCGGGACAGGCGGGCACTGAAGCTTTCTTT
TRBV7-2	TRBD2	many	TRBJ2-7	CASSRDGGYEQYF	TGTGCCAGCAGCCGGGACGGGGGGTACGAGCAGTACTTC
TRBV5-1	TRBD1	.	TRBJ1-5	CASSLGDRGPNQPQHF	TGCGCCAGCAGCTTGGGGGACAGGGGTCCCAATCAGCCCCAGCATTTT
TRBV12-3/TRBV12-4	.	many	TRBJ2-3	CASSPELNTQYF	TGTGCCAGCAGTCCGGAGCTGAATACGCAGTATTTT
TRBV7-2	.	many	TRBJ2-7	CASSSTATVEQYF	TGTGCCAGCAGCTCTACCGCTACTGTAGAGCAGTACTTC
TRBV7-2	.	many	TRBJ2-1	CASSPDSGSSYNEQFF	TGTGCCAGCAGCCCAGACTCCGGTTCGTCCTACAATGAGCAGTTCTTC
TRBV5-1	.	.	TRBJ2-5	CASSETGGTQYF	TGCGCCAGCAGCGAAACGGGTGGGACCCAGTACTTC
TRBV10-3	.	many	TRBJ2-5	CAISRSILAGNGGETQYF	TGTGCCATCAGCCGAAGTATCTTAGCCGGGAACGGTGGGGAGACCCAGTACTTC
TRBV6-1	TRBD2	many	TRBJ2-3	CASKLTAGGTDTQYF	TGTGCCAGCAAACTCACCGCGGGAGGGACAGATACGCAGTATTTT
TRBV7-8	TRBD1	many	TRBJ2-7	CASSLSRGLLYEQYF	TGTGCCAGCAGCTTATCTAGGGGGCTTCTATACGAGCAGTACTTC
TRBV5-8	TRBD2	.	TRBJ2-2	CASSGLAGGTGELFF	TGTGCCAGCAGCGGACTAGCGGGAGGGACCGGGGAGCTGTTTTTT
TRBV11-2	.	many	TRBJ2-5	CASSLRRGQQETQYF	TGTGCCAGCAGCTTAAGGAGGGGACAGCAAGAGACCCAGTACTTC
TRBV7-3	.	many	TRBJ2-2	CASSQDYHTGELFF	TGTGCCAGCAGCCAGGACTACCACACCGGGGAGCTGTTTTTT
TRBV7-9	.	.	TRBJ1-3	CASSYTDGGSGNTVYF	TGTGCCAGCAGCTATACGGACGGGGGCTCTGGAAACACCGTATATTTT